One sample yielded the 8 T cell receptor beta chains listed below, sequenced in a study of tumor-infiltrating lymphocytes in oesophageal squamous cell carcinoma. Using its own MiXCR run on the PCR reads, TCRdb lists one record per CDR3 protein. This sample carries 10,000 to 15,000 distinct CDR3 sequences, 55% to 65% of them seen once, and the ten largest clones take about 32%. The sample consisted of esophageal tumor tissue. These receptors all stem from a female donor with esophageal squamous cell carcinoma.

This clonotype was seen a handful of times. Because it lacks the conserved phenylalanine or tryptophan at the end, this CDR3 is likely a read error. The DNA is omitted, as the CDR3 cannot be located on it reliably, and the CDR3 follows TCRdb's listing. This rearrangement joins TRBV28 to TRBJ2-5. Counting both end residues, the CDR3 totals 9 amino acids. In germline, CDR1 is MDHEN, CDR2 SYDVKM. CDR3 sequence reads: CASSSTFKD.

As for this clonotype: Without the conserved terminal phenylalanine or tryptophan, this CDR3 likely stems from a read error. Because the CDR3's place on the DNA is in doubt, the DNA is left out and the CDR3 is given as listed by TCRdb. This chain joins TRBV10-1 and TRBJ2-1; the D call of TRBD1 is as the table states it, not checked on the DNA. CDR1 is WNHNN, CDR2 SYGVQD, per germline (reference sequence). The CDR3 region is 16 residues in length, termini included. CDR3: CASSEGQGNSPLHFGA.

In its sample, this clonotype was seen a few times. Because it lacks the conserved phenylalanine or tryptophan at the end, this CDR3 is likely a read error. The DNA is left out, because the CDR3 cannot be placed on it with certainty; the CDR3 is given as TCRdb lists it. The gene calls are TRBV6-1 and TRBJ2-6; the table's D call, TRBD1, has no DNA check behind it. The germline CDR1 and CDR2 sequences are MNHNS and SASEGT. Termini included, the CDR3 measures 16 amino acids. CDR3 sequence reads: CASSEALGPHEQYFGA.

The chain combines TRBV7-6 with TRBJ2-5; no reliable D call. The CDR3 spans 15 residues. Trimming cost V 0 bases and J 2 bases, with 10 bases left between them. Looked up from germline, CDR1 is SGHVS and CDR2 is FNYEAQ. The DNA for the CDR3 is TGTGCCAGCAGCTTAGCGCTTGCACGACAAGAGACCCAGTACTTC. Its protein is CASSLALARQETQYF. Together with reference TRBV7-6 and TRBJ2-5, the CDR3 gives the full variable domain: GAGVSQSPRYKVTKRGQDVALRCDPISGHVSLYWYRQALGQGPEFLTYFNYEAQQDKSGLPNDRFSAERPEGSISTLTIQRTEQRDSAMYRCASSLALARQETQYFGPGTRLLVL.

The rearrangement joins TRBV10-1 to TRBJ2-4, with a weak D call TRBD1 (6 bases). V lost 2 bases and J lost 13, with 18 bases in between. This CDR3 comprises 14 residues. Germline values: CDR1 WNHNN, CDR2 SYGVQD (reference sequence). Here the CDR3 reads CASSEAGALHEQYF. The DNA for the CDR3 is TGCGCCAGCAGTGAGGCAGGGGCCCTTCATGAGCAGTACTTC.

This clonotype was picked up a small number of times. The chain combines TRBV12-3 or TRBV12-4 with TRBJ2-1; 11 bases line up with TRBD2. The length of the CDR3 is 15 residues. V shed 4 bases and J 5 bases; nucleotides not matched to a gene: 4. CDR3 sequence (DNA): TGTGCCAGCAGTTCCGGGACTAGCGGAGACAATGAGCAGTTCTTC. Translation: CASSSGTSGDNEQFF.

This sequence joins TRBV2 and TRBJ2-5, with unresolved D. The CDR3 totals 13 residues. Between the trimmed V and J ends, which lost 8 bases and 5 bases, there was a span of 15 bases. The germline gives CDR1 SNHLY, CDR2 FYNNEI. CDR3 residues: CASEGIFGETQYF. DNA for the CDR3: TGTGCCAGCGAAGGGATTTTCGGGGAGACCCAGTACTTC.

The table lists this clonotype with many counts. V gene TRBV19 combines with J gene TRBJ2-4; D possibly matches TRBD1 or TRBD2 (6 bases each). The DNA matches TRBJ2-7 better at its end, which makes the J call doubtful. The germline CDR1 and CDR2 sequences are LNHDA and SQIVND (reference sequence). This CDR3 is 15 amino acids long. The CDR3 DNA sequence: TGTGCCAGTAGCCGAGAGGGGGGCCTGATCCACGAGCAGTACTTC. This sequence encodes CASSREGGLIHEQYF.